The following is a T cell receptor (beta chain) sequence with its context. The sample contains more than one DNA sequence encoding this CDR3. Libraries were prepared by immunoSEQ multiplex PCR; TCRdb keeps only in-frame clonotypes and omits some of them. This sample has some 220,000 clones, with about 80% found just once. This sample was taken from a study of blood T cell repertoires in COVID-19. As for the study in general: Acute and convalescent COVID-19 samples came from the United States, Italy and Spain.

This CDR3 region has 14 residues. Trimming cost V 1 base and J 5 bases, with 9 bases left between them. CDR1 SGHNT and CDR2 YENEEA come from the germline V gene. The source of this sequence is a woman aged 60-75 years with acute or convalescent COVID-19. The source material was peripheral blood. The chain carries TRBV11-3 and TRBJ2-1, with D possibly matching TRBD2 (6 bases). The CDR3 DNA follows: TGTGCCAGCAGCTTAGCCGGCGGGAACAATGAGCAGTTCTTC. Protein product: CASSLAGGNNEQFF.